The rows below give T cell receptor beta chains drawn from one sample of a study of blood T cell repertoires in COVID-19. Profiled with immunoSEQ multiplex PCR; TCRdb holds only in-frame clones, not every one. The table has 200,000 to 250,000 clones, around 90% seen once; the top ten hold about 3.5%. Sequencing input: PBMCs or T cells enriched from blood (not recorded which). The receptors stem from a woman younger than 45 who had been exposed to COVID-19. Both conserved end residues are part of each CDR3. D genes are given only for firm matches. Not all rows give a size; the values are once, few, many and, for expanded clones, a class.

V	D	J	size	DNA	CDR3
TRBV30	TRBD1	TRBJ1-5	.	TGTGCCTGGGGAGGACAGGGTTTCAATCAGCCCCAGCATTTT	CAWGGQGFNQPQHF
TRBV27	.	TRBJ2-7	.	TGTGCCAGCAGTGCCTCGGGGACCTACGAGCAGTACTTC	CASSASGTYEQYF
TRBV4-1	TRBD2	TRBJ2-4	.	TGCGCCAGCAGCCTTACTAGCGGGAGGGACATTCAGTACTTC	CASSLTSGRDIQYF
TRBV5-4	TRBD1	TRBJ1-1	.	TGTGCCAGCAGGAGGGACAGGCTGAACACTGAAGCTTTCTTT	CASRRDRLNTEAFF
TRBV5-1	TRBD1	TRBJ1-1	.	TGCGCCAGCAGCTTGGACGGACAGGGGTACACTGAAGCTTTCTTT	CASSLDGQGYTEAFF
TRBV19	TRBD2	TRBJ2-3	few	TGTGCCAGTGGAACCGGGACTAGGTTTTCAGATACGCAGTATTTT	CASGTGTRFSDTQYF
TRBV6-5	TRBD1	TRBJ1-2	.	TGTGCCAGCAGCAAGGACAGGGGGCTCTATGGCTACACCTTC	CASSKDRGLYGYTF
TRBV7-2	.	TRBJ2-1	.	TGTGCCAGCAGTTTCGTTAGCGGACGCTCCTACAATGAGCAGTTCTTC	CASSFVSGRSYNEQFF
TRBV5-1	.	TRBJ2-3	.	TGCGCCAGCAGGCTTAGCGGAATCAGCACAGATACGCAGTATTTT	CASRLSGISTDTQYF
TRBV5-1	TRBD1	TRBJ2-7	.	TGCGCCAGCAGCACCTCCGGGACAGGATCCTACGAGCAGTACTTC	CASSTSGTGSYEQYF
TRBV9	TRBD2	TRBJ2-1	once	TGTGCCAGCAGCGTAGGGAGGCGGCTAGCGGGAGGGCAGGGGGTTGAGCAGTTCTTC	CASSVGRRLAGGQGVEQFF
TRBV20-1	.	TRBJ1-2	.	TGCAGTGCTAGTTTACCGGGGGAGGTCTATGGCTACACCTTC	CSASLPGEVYGYTF
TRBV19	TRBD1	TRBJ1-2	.	TGTGCCAGTAGTATCGGACAGGGTGGCTACACCTTC	CASSIGQGGYTF
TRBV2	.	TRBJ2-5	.	TGTGCCAGCAAACTCGGGAGTAAAGAGACCCAGTACTTC	CASKLGSKETQYF
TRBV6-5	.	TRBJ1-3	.	TGTGCCAGCAGTCGAGACTGGACAGCTGGAAACACCATATATTTT	CASSRDWTAGNTIYF
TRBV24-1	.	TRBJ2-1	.	.	CATSTSVGGSYNEQFF